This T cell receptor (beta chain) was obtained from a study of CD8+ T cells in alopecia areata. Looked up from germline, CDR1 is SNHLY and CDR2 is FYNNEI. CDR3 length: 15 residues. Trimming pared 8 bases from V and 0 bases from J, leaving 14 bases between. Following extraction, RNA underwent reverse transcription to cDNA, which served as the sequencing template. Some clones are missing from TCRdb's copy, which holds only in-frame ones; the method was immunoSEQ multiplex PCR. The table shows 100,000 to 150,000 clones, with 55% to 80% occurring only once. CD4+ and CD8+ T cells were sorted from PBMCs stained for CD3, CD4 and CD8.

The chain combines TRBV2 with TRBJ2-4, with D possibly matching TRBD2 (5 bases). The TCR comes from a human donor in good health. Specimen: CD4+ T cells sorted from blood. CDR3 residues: CASERERSAKNIQYF. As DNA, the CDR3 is TGTGCCAGCGAAAGGGAGCGATCAGCCAAAAACATTCAGTACTTC.